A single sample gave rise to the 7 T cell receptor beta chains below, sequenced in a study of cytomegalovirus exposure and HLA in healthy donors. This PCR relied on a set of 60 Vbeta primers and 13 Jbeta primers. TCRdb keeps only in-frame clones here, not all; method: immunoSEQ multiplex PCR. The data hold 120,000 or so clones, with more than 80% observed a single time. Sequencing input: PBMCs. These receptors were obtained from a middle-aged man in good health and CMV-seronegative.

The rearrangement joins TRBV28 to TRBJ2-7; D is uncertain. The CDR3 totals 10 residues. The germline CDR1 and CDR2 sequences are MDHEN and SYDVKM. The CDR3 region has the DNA TGTGCGGGCGCCTCCTACGAGCAGTACTTC. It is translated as CAGASYEQYF.

CDR3 in DNA: TGTGCCAGTAGAAGGGGACTAGCGGAATCCTACGAGCAGTACTTC. Amino acid sequence: CASRRGLAESYEQYF. The V gene is TRBV19, the J gene TRBJ2-7; 11 positions agree with TRBD2. The CDR3 length is 15 residues. Germline V gene sequence: CDR1 LNHDA, CDR2 SQIVND (reference sequence). With 6 bases clipped from V and 1 base from J, the junction kept 5 bases outside the gene matches.

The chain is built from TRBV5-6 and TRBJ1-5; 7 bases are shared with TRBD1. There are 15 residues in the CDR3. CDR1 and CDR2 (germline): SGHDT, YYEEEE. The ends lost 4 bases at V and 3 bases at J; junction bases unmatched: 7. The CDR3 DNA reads TGTGCCAGCAGCACGCAGGGACAGTCCAATCAGCCCCAGCATTTT. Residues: CASSTQGQSNQPQHF. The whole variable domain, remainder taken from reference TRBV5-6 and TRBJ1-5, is DAGVTQSPTHLIKTRGQQVTLRCSPKSGHDTVSWYQQALGQGPQFIFQYYEEEERQRGNFPDRFSGHQFPNYSSELNVNALLLGDSALYLCASSTQGQSNQPQHFGDGTRLSIL.

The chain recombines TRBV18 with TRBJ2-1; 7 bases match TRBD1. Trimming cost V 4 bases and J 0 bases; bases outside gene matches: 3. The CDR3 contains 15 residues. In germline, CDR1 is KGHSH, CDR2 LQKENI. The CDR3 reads CASSRDSNSYNEQFF. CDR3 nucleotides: TGTGCCAGCTCACGGGACAGTAACTCCTACAATGAGCAGTTCTTC.

CDR3 in DNA: TGTGCCAGCAGTTACTCTGGGGGGAACTCTGGAAACACCATATATTTT. This gives the protein CASSYSGGNSGNTIYF. The J gene is TRBJ1-3, the V gene TRBV6-5, with D possibly matching TRBD1 (5 bases). The germline V gene encodes CDR1 MNHEY and CDR2 SVGAGI. The CDR3 spans 16 residues. V dropped 0 bases and J dropped 0 bases, with 9 bases sitting between them.

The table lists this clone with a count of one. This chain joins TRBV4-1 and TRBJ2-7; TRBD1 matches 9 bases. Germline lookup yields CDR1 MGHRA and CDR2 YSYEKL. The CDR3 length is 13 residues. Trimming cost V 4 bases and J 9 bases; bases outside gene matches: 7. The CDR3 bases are TGCGCCAGCAGCCTGGGACAGGGCTTCGGGCAGTACTTC. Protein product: CASSLGQGFGQYF.

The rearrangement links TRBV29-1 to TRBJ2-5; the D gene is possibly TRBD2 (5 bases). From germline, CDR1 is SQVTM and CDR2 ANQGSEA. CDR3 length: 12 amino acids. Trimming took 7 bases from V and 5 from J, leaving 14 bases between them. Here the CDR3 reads CSGTTTGETQYF. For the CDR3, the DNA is TGCAGCGGAACGACTACCGGTGAGACCCAGTACTTC.